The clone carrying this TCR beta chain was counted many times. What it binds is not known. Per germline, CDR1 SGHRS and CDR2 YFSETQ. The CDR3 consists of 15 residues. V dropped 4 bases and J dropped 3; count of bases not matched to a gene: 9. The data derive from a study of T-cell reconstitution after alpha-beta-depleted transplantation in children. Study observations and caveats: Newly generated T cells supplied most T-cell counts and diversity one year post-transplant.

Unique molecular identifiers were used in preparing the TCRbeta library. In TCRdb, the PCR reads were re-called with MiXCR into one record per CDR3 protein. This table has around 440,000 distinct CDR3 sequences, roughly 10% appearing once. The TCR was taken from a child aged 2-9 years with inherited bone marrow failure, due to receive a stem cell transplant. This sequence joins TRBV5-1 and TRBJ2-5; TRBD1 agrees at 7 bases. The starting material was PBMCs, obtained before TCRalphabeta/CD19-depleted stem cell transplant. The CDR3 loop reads CASSVPSGTEETQYF. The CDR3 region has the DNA TGCGCCAGCAGCGTCCCCTCCGGGACAGAAGAGACCCAGTACTTC.